These 25 T cell receptor beta chains share one sample of origin, sequenced in a study of blood T cell repertoires in COVID-19. Clones were read by immunoSEQ multiplex PCR, and TCRdb kept only the in-frame ones, dropping some. The repertoire includes 150,000 to 200,000 clones, approximately 90% of them detected once, and over 3.5% sits in the top ten. Sequencing was carried out using peripheral blood. Receptor source: a man between 18 and 29 years old with active or convalescent COVID-19.

This chain joins TRBV5-6 and TRBJ1-2; D is possibly TRBD1 (6 bases). Germline CDR1 is SGHDT and CDR2 is YYEEEE. Between the trimmed V and J ends, which lost 4 bases and 7 bases, there was a span of 17 bases. The CDR3 runs 14 residues. CDR3 coding DNA: TGTGCCAGCAGCCTCGGGAGGGGGGCTATTGGCTACACCTTC. This gives the protein CASSLGRGAIGYTF. Complete variable domain (other parts from reference TRBV5-6 and TRBJ1-2): DAGVTQSPTHLIKTRGQQVTLRCSPKSGHDTVSWYQQALGQGPQFIFQYYEEEERQRGNFPDRFSGHQFPNYSSELNVNALLLGDSALYLCASSLGRGAIGYTFGSGTRLTVV.

This chain uses TRBV6-2 or TRBV6-3 with TRBJ2-1; a weak D match, TRBD2 (6 bases). Germline V gene sequence: CDR1 MNHEY, CDR2 SVGEGT. The V end was cut by 4 bases, the J end by 6 bases, with 16 bases between. The CDR3 length is 15 residues. Written as DNA, the CDR3 is TGTGCCAGCAGTTCTTCTAGCGAGGTCGGCAATGAGCAGTTCTTC. Its translation: CASSSSSEVGNEQFF.

The chain uses TRBV19 and TRBJ1-2, with D maybe TRBD1 (6 bases). The CDR3 spans 17 residues. Trimming cost V 5 bases and J 6 bases, with 25 bases left between them. Germline V lookup: CDR1 LNHDA, CDR2 SQIVND (reference sequence). CDR3 DNA sequence: TGTGCCAGTAGTTTGAGCTCCCACAGGGCACGGCTCGATGGCTACACCTTC. It yields the protein CASSLSSHRARLDGYTF.

The rearrangement links TRBV29-1 to TRBJ2-1; TRBD1 matches 7 bases. The CDR3 spans 15 residues. Germline CDR1 is SQVTM and CDR2 is ANQGSEA. Trimming at V came to 7 bases and at J to 2 bases, leaving 11 bases not matched to a gene. CDR3 nucleotide sequence: TGCAGCGCTCCCCGGGACAGCTCAGCCTACAATGAGCAGTTCTTC. The encoded protein is CSAPRDSSAYNEQFF.

This chain links TRBV29-1 with TRBJ2-1; the match to TRBD2 covers 7 bases. J lost 1 base, V lost 4 bases, and 7 bases had no gene match. CDR3 length equals 15 residues. Germline V gene sequence: CDR1 SQVTM, CDR2 ANQGSEA. The CDR3 reads CSVVPASGSYNEQFF. The DNA for the CDR3 is TGCAGCGTTGTTCCGGCTAGCGGATCCTACAATGAGCAGTTCTTC.

The chain links TRBV2 to TRBJ2-2; the match to TRBD2 covers 10 bases. There are 17 residues in the CDR3. Germline trimming cut 6 bases from V and 0 bases from J; bases unmatched to any gene: 7. Germline values: CDR1 SNHLY, CDR2 FYNNEI. CDR3 in DNA: TGTGCCAGCAGCCGAACTAGCGGGGACCCGAACACCGGGGAGCTGTTTTTT. This sequence encodes CASSRTSGDPNTGELFF.

The chain uses TRBV6-1 and TRBJ2-3; D is undetermined. Germline CDR1 reads MNHNS; CDR2 reads SASEGT. Trimming shortened V by 6 bases and J by 6 bases, and 10 bases separated the two germline ends. The length of the CDR3 is 12 residues. The CDR3 reads CASRGVADTQYF. The CDR3 region has the DNA TGTGCCAGCAGGGGCGTGGCGGATACGCAGTATTTT.

This sequence joins TRBV12-5 and TRBJ1-1, with D tentatively TRBD1 (5 bases). The CDR3 runs 17 residues. Germline V gene sequence: CDR1 LGHNT, CDR2 FRNRAP. V was clipped by 0 bases and J by 0 bases, with 14 bases between them. The CDR3 loop is CASGLVVLGGLNTEAFF. CDR3 DNA sequence: TGTGCTAGTGGTTTGGTAGTTTTGGGGGGATTGAACACTGAAGCTTTCTTT.

The chain carries TRBV5-6 and TRBJ1-5; D might be TRBD1 (6 bases). V was trimmed by 3 bases and J by 7 bases, leaving 20 bases between them. There are 16 residues in the CDR3. Per germline, CDR1 SGHDT and CDR2 YYEEEE. The CDR3 protein is CASSSRRQDLGQPQHF. The DNA of the CDR3 is TGTGCCAGCAGCTCACGAAGACAGGATCTAGGCCAGCCCCAGCATTTT.

This clone is a singleton in its sample. J is TRBJ2-2 and V is TRBV6-5; D is undetermined. Trimming left V 7 bases short and J 0 bases short, with 3 bases between. From germline, CDR1 is MNHEY and CDR2 SVGAGI. This CDR3 is 12 amino acids long. This CDR3 reads CASTANTGELFF. CDR3 nucleotides: TGTGCCAGCACCGCGAACACCGGGGAGCTGTTTTTT.

This chain links TRBV6-5 with TRBJ1-1, with D possibly matching TRBD1 (5 bases). The V gene lost 2 bases and the J gene lost 1 base, with 11 bases spanning the gap. The length of the CDR3 is 15 residues. Germline V gene sequence: CDR1 MNHEY, CDR2 SVGAGI. The CDR3 sequence: CASSYGVRENTEAFF. The CDR3 nucleotides are TGTGCCAGCAGTTACGGAGTCAGGGAGAACACTGAAGCTTTCTTT.

The genes are TRBV27 and TRBJ1-5; 10 bases are shared with TRBD1. The germline V gene encodes CDR1 MNHEY and CDR2 SMNVEV (reference sequence). V was pared by 4 bases and J by 9 bases, with 3 bases of the junction left unmatched. The CDR3 consists of 13 residues. CDR3 sequence (DNA): TGTGCCAGCAGTTGGGACAGGGGACGGCCCCAGCATTTT. Translated, it gives CASSWDRGRPQHF.

This chain joins TRBV5-6 and TRBJ1-6; 9 nucleotides align to TRBD1. Trimming removed 7 bases from V and 7 bases from J; junction bases left unmatched: 9. This CDR3 spans 15 amino acids. Germline V gives CDR1 SGHDT, CDR2 YYEEEE. The CDR3 here is CASFKDRGPNSPLHF. The CDR3 DNA follows: TGTGCCAGCTTCAAGGACAGGGGACCGAATTCACCCCTCCACTTT.

The chain recombines TRBV5-1 with TRBJ1-1; 10 bases line up with TRBD1. Trimming at V came to 4 bases and at J to 4 bases, leaving 10 bases not matched to a gene. This CDR3 comprises 16 residues. Germline V CDR1 and CDR2: SGHRS, YFSETQ. The CDR3 region has the DNA TGCGCCAGCAGCACTTACGGGACAGGGGCAAGCACTGAAGCTTTCTTT. It is translated as CASSTYGTGASTEAFF. The whole variable domain, remainder taken from reference TRBV5-1 and TRBJ1-1, is KAGVTQTPRYLIKTRGQQVTLSCSPISGHRSVSWYQQTPGQGLQFLFEYFSETQRNKGNFPGRFSGRQFSNSRSEMNVSTLELGDSALYLCASSTYGTGASTEAFFGQGTRLTVV.

This chain uses TRBV6-5 with TRBJ1-1; possibly TRBD1 for D (5 bases). The CDR3 runs 13 residues. V was pared by 4 bases and J by 2 bases, with 8 bases between. Germline CDR1 and CDR2: MNHEY and SVGAGI. This CDR3 is CASSSQVNTEAFF. The CDR3 DNA reads TGTGCCAGCAGTTCACAGGTAAACACTGAAGCTTTCTTT.

The J gene is TRBJ1-3, the V gene TRBV6-7; D not resolved. TRBV6-7 is classed as an ORF, of uncertain function. The CDR3 covers 12 residues. V was shortened by 6 bases and J by 7 bases, with 10 bases between the two germline ends. The CDR3 DNA follows: TGTGCCAGCAGGCTTATCGGGAACACCATATATTTT. This gives the protein CASRLIGNTIYF.

The J gene is TRBJ1-5, the V gene TRBV4-1, with 8 bases identical to TRBD1. Germline lookup yields CDR1 MGHRA and CDR2 YSYEKL. The ends lost 0 bases at V and 2 bases at J; junction bases unmatched: 9. This CDR3 comprises 18 residues. The CDR3 sequence is CASSQDSPATGGNQPQHF. The CDR3 coding sequence is TGCGCCAGCAGCCAAGACTCACCTGCGACAGGGGGCAATCAGCCCCAGCATTTT.

This rearrangement joins TRBV7-8 to TRBJ2-5; 12 nucleotides agree with TRBD2. V trimming: 1 base; J trimming: 3 bases; junction bases outside the gene matches: 9. Per germline, CDR1 SGHVS and CDR2 FQNEAQ. This CDR3 spans 18 amino acids. This CDR3 is CASSLGWASGGGEETQYF. The DNA of the CDR3 is TGTGCCAGCAGCTTAGGATGGGCTAGCGGGGGGGGCGAAGAGACCCAGTACTTC.

The rearrangement uses TRBV30 and TRBJ1-1; 7 positions match TRBD1. V was clipped by 1 base and J by 4 bases; unmatched bases: 12. The CDR3 length is 16 residues. The germline V gene encodes CDR1 GTSNPN and CDR2 SVGIG (reference sequence). CDR3 coding DNA: TGTGCCTGGAGTGCGAACCTAGGGACAGCAGTCACTGAAGCTTTCTTT. As protein: CAWSANLGTAVTEAFF.

This chain links TRBV19 with TRBJ2-1, with 12 bases lining up with TRBD2. The CDR3 length is 15 residues. The germline CDR1 and CDR2 sequences are LNHDA and SQIVND (reference sequence). V lost 9 bases and J lost 2; bases outside the gene matches: 5. The CDR3 DNA is TGTGCCAGCTTACGGACTAGCGGGACCTACAATGAGCAGTTCTTC. Protein sequence: CASLRTSGTYNEQFF. Drawing the rest from reference TRBV19 and TRBJ2-1, the complete variable domain is DGGITQSPKYLFRKEGQNVTLSCEQNLNHDAMYWYRQDPGQGLRLIYYSQIVNDFQKGDIAEGYSVSREKKESFPLTVTSAQKNPTAFYLCASLRTSGTYNEQFFGPGTRLTVL.

Only one count was recorded for this clone. This chain connects TRBV3-1 (or the pseudogene TRBV3-2) to TRBJ2-7; D may be TRBD2 (7 bases). The CDR3 spans 17 residues. In germline, CDR1 is LGHDT, CDR2 YNNKEL (reference sequence). V gave up 1 base and J gave up 3 bases, with 19 bases separating them. The CDR3 spells CASSQVVAGAFIYEQYF. DNA of the CDR3: TGTGCCAGCAGCCAAGTGGTCGCGGGGGCCTTCATCTACGAGCAGTACTTC.

V usage is TRBV4-3 and J usage is TRBJ1-4, with unresolved D. V shed 1 base and J shed 8 bases, with 11 bases lying between them. The CDR3 contains 14 residues. Germline V gene sequence: CDR1 LGHNA, CDR2 YSLEER. The CDR3 coding sequence is TGCGCCAGCAGCCAAGCAGGTAAAGGCGAAAAACTGTTTTTT. Residues: CASSQAGKGEKLFF.

This chain connects TRBV19 to TRBJ1-1; D not certain. V was clipped by 4 bases and J by 11 bases, with 14 bases between them. This CDR3 spans 12 amino acids. Germline V gene lookup returns CDR1 LNHDA and CDR2 SQIVND (reference sequence). The CDR3 DNA reads TGTGCCAGTAGTACCGTACCGAGCGGGGCTTTCTTT. This codes for CASSTVPSGAFF.

The chain joins TRBV2 to TRBJ1-4; TRBD1 might be the D (5 bases). Germline CDR1 SNHLY, CDR2 FYNNEI. The CDR3 is 16 residues long. V lost 7 bases to trimming and J lost 0 bases, with 15 bases between them. CDR3 residues: CASKGRGRTTNEKLFF. The CDR3 region has the DNA TGTGCCAGCAAGGGGCGGGGCAGGACAACTAATGAAAAACTGTTTTTT.

This chain uses TRBV24-1 with TRBJ2-1; 9 bases line up with TRBD2. Trimming cost V 5 bases and J 0 bases; bases outside gene matches: 10. Germline-derived CDR1 and CDR2 are KGHDR and SFDVKD. The length of the CDR3 is 18 residues. CDR3 region: CATSASAGGRSSYNEQFF. As DNA, the CDR3 is TGTGCCACCAGTGCTTCAGCGGGAGGCCGTAGCTCCTACAATGAGCAGTTCTTC.